This T cell receptor (beta chain) was profiled in a study of cytomegalovirus exposure and HLA in healthy donors. V dropped 4 bases and J dropped 4; count of bases not matched to a gene: 10. The CDR3 is 15 amino acids. Germline CDR1 is SGHKS and CDR2 is YYEKEE (reference sequence). PCR used 60 Vbeta primers and 13 Jbeta primers. Here immunoSEQ multiplex PCR was the method, and the copy in TCRdb shows in-frame clones only, minus some. The sample yields about 50,000 clones, 72% seen once. The clonotype was recovered from a woman aged 45 to 65 in good health and CMV-seronegative. Sequencing was done on a sample of PBMCs. The chain combines TRBV5-5 with TRBJ2-7, with 8 bases aligning to TRBD1. CDR3 in amino acids: CASSIQGALRYEQYF. CDR3 sequence (DNA): TGTGCCAGCAGCATCCAGGGGGCGCTTCGGTACGAGCAGTACTTC.